This TCR beta chain was sequenced for a study of T cell repertoires in cytomegalovirus infection. Looking at the study overall: From public TCR beta signatures came an indication of both CMV infection and matching HLA type. The study's findings and limits: The ex vivo response was dominated by HLA-C-restricted CMV-specific TCR beta clonotypes.

CDR1 is MDHEN, CDR2 SYDVKM, per germline. V was clipped by 4 bases and J by 5 bases, with 17 bases between them. CDR3 length: 15 residues. TCRdb processed the reads anew with MiXCR; each CDR3 protein has one entry. The sample shows roughly 630,000 distinct CDR3 sequences, 20% to 30% of them seen only once. This clonotype was recorded at least ten times. Antigen unknown. The receptor was isolated from a human donor in good health (CMV status not recorded). Some clones in this sample may be carry-over from other donors' samples. The sample taken for sequencing was CD8+ T cells from PBMCs. The chain carries TRBV28 and TRBJ2-5; possible D gene TRBD2, 5 bases. CDR3 sequence reads: CASSSTTTGEETQYF. The CDR3 DNA is TGTGCCAGCAGTTCGACTACTACCGGCGAGGAGACCCAGTACTTC.